This passage covers 32 T cell receptor beta chains from one sample sequenced in a study of T cells in Graves' hyperthyroidism and ophthalmopathy. The source material, RNA transcripts, was used to amplify TCR beta CDR3 regions. During a first-round RT-PCR of the TCR CDR3, the HTBI primer set was used. In TCRdb, the multiplex PCR reads were re-called with MiXCR into one record per CDR3 protein. The sample lists about 380,000 distinct CDR3 sequences, 18% occurring once. The sample taken for sequencing was blood. These receptors came from a man younger than 30 with Graves' ophthalmopathy.

At least ten counts were recorded for this clonotype. CDR3 DNA sequence: TGTGCCAGCAGCCAAGGACACTCAAACACTGAAGCTTTCTTT. It translates to CASSQGHSNTEAFF. The chain carries TRBV3-1 and TRBJ1-1; D uncertain. CDR3 size: 14 residues. Germline V lookup: CDR1 LGHDT, CDR2 YNNKEL (reference sequence). Trimming cost V 1 base and J 2 bases, with 8 bases left between them.

The sample holds many counts of this clonotype. This sequence joins TRBV6-5 and TRBJ1-4; 7 positions agree with TRBD1. The germline V gene has CDR1 MNHEY and CDR2 SVGAGI. Trimming took 2 bases from V and 6 from J; bases not matched to a gene: 3. The CDR3 is 14 amino acids. In DNA, the CDR3 is TGTGCCAGCAGTTACCGAGGGACAGATGAAAAACTGTTTTTT. This encodes CASSYRGTDEKLFF.

This clonotype was seen a few times. The chain uses TRBV27 and TRBJ1-1; the D is unclear. The CDR3 contains 15 residues. Germline V gene sequence: CDR1 MNHEY, CDR2 SMNVEV (reference sequence). The ends were cut back, 0 bases at V and 0 bases at J, with 8 bases in the middle. The CDR3 coding sequence is TGTGCCAGCAGTTTATCCGTTATCATGAACACTGAAGCTTTCTTT. It translates to CASSLSVIMNTEAFF.

This clonotype has only a few counts. This chain connects TRBV19 to TRBJ1-4; D is uncertain. The V gene lost 8 bases and the J gene lost 6 bases, with 13 bases spanning the gap. Germline V gene data show CDR1 as LNHDA and CDR2 as SQIVND (reference sequence). CDR3 length: 13 amino acids. The CDR3 region is CASHIVLDEKLFF. The CDR3 DNA follows: TGTGCCAGTCATATCGTCCTGGATGAAAAACTGTTTTTT.

This clonotype appeared many times. The genes are TRBV7-8 and TRBJ1-5; D not certain. This CDR3 contains 14 residues. V was shortened by 5 bases and J by 3 bases, with 11 bases between the two germline ends. Germline V gene data show CDR1 as SGHVS and CDR2 as FQNEAQ. CDR3 residues: CASSGRGNNQPQHF. DNA for the CDR3: TGTGCCAGCAGCGGACGCGGGAACAATCAGCCCCAGCATTTT.

The V gene is TRBV7-2, the J gene TRBJ2-3; 8 nucleotides agree with TRBD1. The CDR3 loop spans 17 amino acids. Looked up from germline, CDR1 is SGHTA and CDR2 is FQGNSA. V lost 4 bases, J lost 1 base, and 10 bases stayed unmatched. In nucleotides, the CDR3 is TGTGCCAGCAGCTACCGGGTGATGACAGGGGGCACAGATACGCAGTATTTT. Amino acids: CASSYRVMTGGTDTQYF.

This clonotype was seen many times. This chain connects TRBV28 to TRBJ1-6; D is unresolved. Looked up from germline, CDR1 is MDHEN and CDR2 is SYDVKM. Deletions cut 10 bases from V and 7 bases from J, with 8 bases between. The CDR3 covers 11 residues. The CDR3 protein is CATRGNSPLHF. CDR3 nucleotides: TGTGCCACCCGAGGGAATTCACCCCTCCACTTT.

This clonotype was recorded once. The chain uses TRBV19 and TRBJ2-7, with D perhaps matching TRBD1 or TRBD2 (6 bases each). Trimming removed 10 bases at V and 0 bases at J, with 19 bases between. Germline V gene lookup returns CDR1 LNHDA and CDR2 SQIVND (reference sequence). The CDR3 spans 15 residues. CDR3 sequence: CATPRGDTSSYEQYF. CDR3 bases: TGTGCCACCCCAAGGGGGGACACCAGCTCCTACGAGCAGTACTTC.

The rearrangement joins TRBV12-3 or TRBV12-4 to TRBJ1-1; 7 nucleotides agree with TRBD1. V dropped 0 bases and J dropped 7; count of bases not matched to a gene: 8. CDR3 size: 15 residues. The CDR3: CASSLAWGRGLEAFF. CDR3 bases: TGTGCCAGCAGTTTAGCTTGGGGGAGGGGGCTTGAAGCTTTCTTT.

The V gene is TRBV18, the J gene TRBJ1-4, with unresolved D. Germline V gives CDR1 KGHSH, CDR2 LQKENI. Deletions cut 4 bases from V and 3 bases from J, with 6 bases between. CDR3 length equals 13 residues. CDR3 DNA sequence: TGTGCCAGCTCACGTGAAGCTAATGAAAAACTGTTTTTT. Its protein product is CASSREANEKLFF.

In its sample, this clonotype was seen a few times. The rearrangement links TRBV20-1 to TRBJ1-5, with 8 bases aligning to TRBD1. The V and J ends lost 4 bases and 4 bases, in that order; junction bases with no gene match: 6. CDR1 DFQATT and CDR2 SNEGSKA come from the germline V gene (reference sequence). This CDR3 region has 14 residues. For the CDR3, the DNA is TGCAGTGCTACTACAGGGGGAGGAAATCAGCCCCAGCATTTT. Protein: CSATTGGGNQPQHF.

The gene calls are TRBV9 and TRBJ1-5; 8 bases line up with TRBD1. The CDR3 covers 13 residues. In germline, CDR1 is SGDLS, CDR2 YYNGEE. Trimming removed 3 bases from V and 5 bases from J; junction bases left unmatched: 1. The CDR3 DNA reads TGTGCCAGCAGCGCAGGGGGCGATCAGCCCCAGCATTTT. Protein product: CASSAGGDQPQHF.

Points on this clonotype: One end of the junction varies from germline; a read error may be responsible. The chain joins TRBV7-3 to TRBJ2-1; D is possibly TRBD1 (5 bases). This CDR3 comprises 16 residues. Germline V gene sequence: CDR1 SGHTA, CDR2 FQGTGA. CDR3 coding DNA: TGCGCCAGCAGCCAAGGCCCCCAGGGCTCCTACAATGAGCAGTTCTTC. This sequence encodes CASSQGPQGSYNEQFF. The full variable domain, in which reference TRBV7-3 and TRBJ2-1 provide the parts outside the CDR3, is GAGVSQTPSNKVTEKGKYVELRCDPISGHTALYWYRQSLGQGPEFLIYFQGTGAADDSGLPNDRFFAVRPEGSVSTLKIQRTERGDSAVYLCASSQGPQGSYNEQFFGPGTRLTVL.

In this sample, this clonotype turned up a few times. The chain uses TRBV20-1 and TRBJ2-5, with TRBD2 identical over 8 bases. CDR1 DFQATT and CDR2 SNEGSKA come from the germline V gene (reference sequence). Trimming at V came to 6 bases and at J to 5 bases, leaving 5 bases not matched to a gene. The CDR3 is made up of 12 amino acids. In DNA form, the CDR3 reads TGCAGTGCCCTCGGGGGGGCGGAGACCCAGTACTTC. Its translation: CSALGGAETQYF.

This clonotype showed up just once. The junction departs from germline at one end; a sequencing error may be responsible. The chain has TRBV20-1 and TRBJ2-1; maybe TRBD1 (7 bases). This CDR3 is built from 15 residues. The germline V gene encodes CDR1 DFQATT and CDR2 SNEGSKA (reference sequence). CDR3 DNA: TGCGGTGCTAGGGACTGGACAGGCTTGGACAATGAGCAGTTCTTC. Its translation: CGARDWTGLDNEQFF.

This clonotype was counted at least ten times. The chain has TRBV20-1 and TRBJ2-1; D possibly corresponds to TRBD1 (6 bases). Germline values: CDR1 DFQATT, CDR2 SNEGSKA (reference sequence). CDR3 length: 13 residues. Trimming took off 0 bases at V and 4 bases at J, with 7 bases between the two ends. The DNA for the CDR3 is TGCAGTGCTAGAGACAGGGGATACAATGAGCAGTTCTTC. It yields the protein CSARDRGYNEQFF.

This clonotype has at least ten counts. The chain carries TRBV11-2 and TRBJ2-3; D is undetermined. Germline-derived CDR1 and CDR2 are SGHAT and FQNNGV. V was clipped by 0 bases and J by 4 bases, with 2 bases between them. The CDR3 is 12 amino acids. CDR3 region: CASSLDPDTQYF. The CDR3 DNA sequence: TGTGCCAGCAGCTTAGATCCAGATACGCAGTATTTT. Supplemented by reference TRBV11-2 and TRBJ2-3, the full variable domain reads EAGVAQSPRYKIIEKRQSVAFWCNPISGHATLYWYQQILGQGPKLLIQFQNNGVVDDSQLPKDRFSAERLKGVDSTLKIQPAKLEDSAVYLCASSLDPDTQYFGPGTRLTVL.

The V and J genes are TRBV7-9 and TRBJ2-7; a weak D match, TRBD1 (6 bases). Germline V gives CDR1 SEHNR, CDR2 FQNEAQ (reference sequence). The CDR3 loop spans 14 amino acids. Trimming removed 4 bases from V and 2 bases from J, with 12 bases in between. The CDR3 DNA reads as TGTGCCAGCAGCTCCGGGGACACAGCCTACGAGCAGTACTTC. Its protein is CASSSGDTAYEQYF.

This clonotype was counted ten times or more. The V gene is TRBV28, the J gene TRBJ1-2; 11 bases line up with TRBD1. Trimming removed 5 bases from V and 0 bases from J; junction bases left unmatched: 8. The CDR3 has 17 residues. CDR1 is MDHEN, CDR2 SYDVKM, per germline. The CDR3 here is CASSPGQGVLANYGYTF. As DNA, the CDR3 is TGTGCCAGCAGTCCGGGACAGGGGGTACTAGCTAACTATGGCTACACCTTC.

This clonotype was counted at least ten times. The chain has TRBV7-9 and TRBJ2-5; the match to TRBD1 covers 8 bases. The junction had 10 bases not matched to a gene; V was cut back by 4 bases and J by 6 bases. Germline V gene sequence: CDR1 SEHNR, CDR2 FQNEAQ (reference sequence). This CDR3 has 15 residues. In nucleotides, the CDR3 is TGTGCCAGCAGCTCGCCCGCCGACAGGGGTCAGACCCAGTACTTC. This gives the protein CASSSPADRGQTQYF.

This clonotype was counted ten times or more. The V gene is TRBV20-1, the J gene TRBJ1-5; TRBD1 might be the D (5 bases). The germline gives CDR1 DFQATT, CDR2 SNEGSKA (reference sequence). Trimming took off 6 bases at V and 5 bases at J, with 8 bases between the two ends. The CDR3 consists of 11 residues. The DNA for the CDR3 is TGCAGTGCCAAAGGGGATCAGCCCCAGCATTTT. It is translated as CSAKGDQPQHF.

At least ten counts were recorded for this clonotype. The rearrangement joins TRBV5-1 to TRBJ2-1; 13 positions match TRBD2. CDR1 is SGHRS and CDR2 is YFSETQ in the germline V gene. J gave up 2 bases and V 2 bases, and 7 bases lay outside the gene matches. There are 18 residues in the CDR3. The CDR3 spells CASSFIWTSGGTYNEQFF. The CDR3 DNA reads TGCGCCAGCAGCTTTATTTGGACTAGCGGGGGCACCTACAATGAGCAGTTCTTC.

The rearrangement links TRBV12-3 or TRBV12-4 to TRBJ2-5; D may be TRBD1 (5 bases). CDR3 size: 14 residues. V gave up 5 bases and J gave up 3 bases, with 13 bases separating them. The CDR3 sequence: CASSPLTEKETQYF. As DNA, the CDR3 is TGTGCCAGCAGTCCCTTGACAGAAAAAGAGACCCAGTACTTC.

The chain couples TRBV7-9 to TRBJ2-5; D not resolved. The CDR3 is made up of 14 amino acids. The germline gives CDR1 SEHNR, CDR2 FQNEAQ (reference sequence). V gave up 5 bases and J gave up 1 base, with 11 bases separating them. As DNA, the CDR3 is TGTGCCAGCAGCCCCCCAAGGACCCAAGAGACCCAGTACTTC. Amino acid sequence: CASSPPRTQETQYF.

This clonotype was picked up many times. This chain joins TRBV27 and TRBJ2-5; either TRBD1 or TRBD2 may supply D (5 bases each). There are 13 residues in the CDR3. V was clipped by 3 bases and J by 5 bases, with 10 bases between them. Germline CDR1 reads MNHEY; CDR2 reads SMNVEV (reference sequence). Written as DNA, the CDR3 is TGTGCCAGCAGTTTCGGGGCTTGGGAGACCCAGTACTTC. Translating gives CASSFGAWETQYF.

This clonotype was seen at least ten times. CDR3 sequence (DNA): TGTGCCAGCAGCTTGACACTTCAAGAGACCCAGTACTTC. It specifies CASSLTLQETQYF. This chain connects TRBV5-6 to TRBJ2-5; no clear D gene. Germline-derived CDR1 and CDR2 are SGHDT and YYEEEE. With 1 base removed from V and 2 bases from J, the gap between germline ends came to 6 bases. The CDR3 sequence is 13 residues long. Looking up the rest from reference TRBV5-6 and TRBJ2-5 gives the full variable domain: DAGVTQSPTHLIKTRGQQVTLRCSPKSGHDTVSWYQQALGQGPQFIFQYYEEEERQRGNFPDRFSGHQFPNYSSELNVNALLLGDSALYLCASSLTLQETQYFGPGTRLLVL.

The chain combines TRBV10-3 with TRBJ2-5; 10 nucleotides line up with TRBD2. V lost 5 bases and J lost 1; bases outside the gene matches: 7. Germline V gene data show CDR1 as ENHRY and CDR2 as SYGVKD. The CDR3 is 16 amino acids. The CDR3 is CAISSGLAEPQETQYF. In nucleotides, the CDR3 is TGTGCCATCAGTTCTGGACTAGCGGAGCCCCAAGAGACCCAGTACTTC.

A word on this clonotype: A much more abundant neighbour one base away suggests this may be a read error. The V gene is TRBV6-9, the J gene TRBJ2-7; D is possibly TRBD1 (5 bases). V was cut by 3 bases and J by 0 bases, with 9 bases left in between. The V gene's germline CDR1 is MNHGY and CDR2 SVAAGI. The CDR3 has 14 residues. In DNA form, the CDR3 reads TGTGCCAGCAGTTACTACAGGAGCTCCTACGAGCAGTACTTC. Translating it yields CASSYYRSSYEQYF.

Ten or more counts support this clonotype. The chain carries TRBV20-1 and TRBJ2-5, with 9 positions matching TRBD2. The J segment lost 1 base and the V segment lost 5 bases, leaving 14 bases of the junction unmatched. The germline V gene has CDR1 DFQATT and CDR2 SNEGSKA (reference sequence). The CDR3 sequence is 17 residues long. In DNA, the CDR3 is TGCAGTGCTCTACCCCTTATAGCGGGGGACCGCCAAGAGACCCAGTACTTC. This sequence encodes CSALPLIAGDRQETQYF.

This chain uses TRBV6-5 with TRBJ1-5; tentatively, D is TRBD1 (6 bases). The CDR3 has 14 residues. Trimming stripped 0 bases from V and 9 bases from J, with 12 bases between. Germline V gives CDR1 MNHEY, CDR2 SVGAGI. Written as DNA, the CDR3 is TGTGCCAGCAGTTACTCGAATATAGGGGGGCCCCAGCATTTT. Translating it yields CASSYSNIGGPQHF.

This clonotype was counted many times. The genes are TRBV20-1 and TRBJ2-3; 7 nucleotides align to TRBD2. Trimming removed 0 bases from V and 3 bases from J; junction bases left unmatched: 15. Germline CDR1 DFQATT, CDR2 SNEGSKA (reference sequence). The CDR3 length is 18 residues. The CDR3 nucleotides are TGCAGTGCTAGAGATCTGATCTCTCGGAGCGGGGTAACAGATACGCAGTATTTT. Translation: CSARDLISRSGVTDTQYF.

This clonotype was found many times. The V and J genes are TRBV12-3 or TRBV12-4 and TRBJ2-1, with TRBD1 matching over 9 bases. V gave up 5 bases and J gave up 6 bases; unmatched junction bases: 11. The CDR3 has 16 residues. The CDR3 bases are TGTGCCAGCAGTCTTATCCCCGGGACAGGGACCAATGAGCAGTTCTTC. Translating it yields CASSLIPGTGTNEQFF.